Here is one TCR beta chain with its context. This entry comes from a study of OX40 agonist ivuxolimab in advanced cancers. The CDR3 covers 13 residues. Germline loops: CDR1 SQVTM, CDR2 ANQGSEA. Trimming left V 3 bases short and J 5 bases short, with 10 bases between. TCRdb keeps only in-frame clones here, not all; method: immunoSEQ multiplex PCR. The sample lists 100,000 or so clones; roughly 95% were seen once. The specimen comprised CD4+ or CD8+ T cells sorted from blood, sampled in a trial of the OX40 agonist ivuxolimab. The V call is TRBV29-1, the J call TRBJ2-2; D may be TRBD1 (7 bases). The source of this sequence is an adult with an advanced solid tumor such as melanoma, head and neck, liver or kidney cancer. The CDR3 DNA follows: TGCAGCGTTGAGACAGGGAGGACCGGGGAGCTGTTTTTT. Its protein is CSVETGRTGELFF.